Shown below are 10 T cell receptor beta chains from a single sample sequenced in a study of shared clonotypes between healthy human individuals. Generated by immunoSEQ multiplex PCR, the TCRdb table keeps only in-frame clones and is missing some. The sample holds roughly 2 million clones, approximately 94% seen once. Input material: naive CD4+ T cells sorted from blood. Documented subset: CD45RA+ positively selected. The origin of the receptors is a man between 18 and 29 years old in good health.

This chain joins TRBV5-1 and TRBJ2-3, with 8 bases fitting TRBD1. From germline, CDR1 is SGHRS and CDR2 YFSETQ. This CDR3 has 14 amino acids. The V segment lost 4 bases and the J segment 5 bases; nucleotides outside the gene matches: 6. CDR3 residues: CASSIDRGGDTQYF. CDR3 nucleotides: TGCGCCAGCAGCATAGACAGGGGAGGAGATACGCAGTATTTT.

As for this clone: The identical CDR3 is also encoded by other nucleotide sequences in the sample. The rearrangement links TRBV18 to TRBJ2-2; D is unclear. The germline V gene has CDR1 KGHSH and CDR2 LQKENI. The CDR3 is made up of 13 amino acids. V lost 3 bases, J lost 5 bases, and 7 bases lay in between. CDR3 in DNA: TGTGCCAGCTCACCTGCCGGTACCGGGGAGCTGTTTTTT. The encoded protein is CASSPAGTGELFF.

The gene calls are TRBV10-3 and TRBJ1-1; D remains unclear. In germline, CDR1 is ENHRY, CDR2 SYGVKD. The length of the CDR3 is 15 residues. The V end lost 0 bases, the J end lost 8 bases, and 16 bases lay between the germline ends. The CDR3 loop reads CAISESTYEKAEAFF. CDR3 sequence (DNA): TGTGCCATCAGTGAGTCGACATATGAGAAGGCAGAAGCTTTCTTT.

The genes are TRBV4-3 and TRBJ2-5, with TRBD2 matching 11 bases. J lost 4 bases, V lost 3 bases, and 13 bases had no gene match. CDR3 length equals 18 residues. CDR1 and CDR2 from the germline V gene are LGHNA and YSLEER. CDR3 region: CASSQNLAGGPSVETQYF. The CDR3 nucleotides are TGCGCCAGCAGCCAGAACCTAGCGGGAGGTCCCTCGGTAGAGACCCAGTACTTC.

The J gene is TRBJ2-3, the V gene TRBV7-2; 10 bases match TRBD2. The CDR3 has 15 residues. CDR1 SGHTA and CDR2 FQGNSA come from the germline V gene. V dropped 6 bases and J dropped 2; count of bases not matched to a gene: 5. The CDR3 protein is CASRNSGGSTDTQYF. CDR3 nucleotides: TGTGCCAGCAGGAATAGCGGGGGGTCCACAGATACGCAGTATTTT.

The chain combines TRBV6-1 with TRBJ1-6, with D tentatively TRBD1 (5 bases). The V end lost 4 bases, the J end lost 7 bases, and 20 bases lay between the germline ends. This CDR3 spans 17 amino acids. CDR1 is MNHNS, CDR2 SASEGT, per germline. CDR3 sequence (DNA): TGTGCCAGCAGTGTGACGGGACGTCAATTCGGAAATTCACCCCTCCACTTT. This sequence encodes CASSVTGRQFGNSPLHF.

Worth noting for this clone: This same CDR3 is encoded by further DNA sequences in the sample. This chain uses TRBV18 with TRBJ1-4, with TRBD1 matching 9 bases. Germline CDR1 KGHSH, CDR2 LQKENI. This CDR3 is built from 14 residues. J lost 4 bases, V lost 3 bases, and 0 bases had no gene match. The CDR3 DNA reads as TGTGCCAGCTCACCGGGACAGGGTAATGAAAAACTGTTTTTT. Encoded protein: CASSPGQGNEKLFF.

J is TRBJ1-6 and V is TRBV19; D is unresolved. The CDR3 is 14 amino acids. CDR1 is LNHDA and CDR2 is SQIVND in the germline V gene (reference sequence). V was clipped by 5 bases and J by 7 bases, with 12 bases between them. CDR3 sequence: CASSVGLTNSPLHF. The CDR3 DNA sequence: TGTGCCAGTAGTGTCGGACTGACAAATTCACCCCTCCACTTT.

The chain joins TRBV13 to TRBJ1-1; D remains unclear. V shed 5 bases and J shed 4 bases, with 14 bases lying between them. This CDR3 contains 14 residues. Germline CDR1 PRHDT, CDR2 FYEKMQ (reference sequence). The CDR3 region has the DNA TGTGCCAGCAGCCGTACCGGGAAACCCACTGAAGCTTTCTTT. Protein: CASSRTGKPTEAFF.

CDR3 coding DNA: TGTGCCAGCAGGGGACTAGTCTCCGGGGAGCTGTTTTTT. Protein sequence: CASRGLVSGELFF. The V gene is TRBV2, the J gene TRBJ2-2, with TRBD2 matching 8 bases. CDR1 and CDR2 from the germline V gene are SNHLY and FYNNEI. V lost 6 bases, J lost 6 bases, and 3 bases stayed unmatched. This CDR3 spans 13 amino acids.